This entry features one TCR beta chain sequence. Not a single patient had been given any form of treatment at any point before undergoing thyroid surgery. The CDR3 sequence is 12 residues long. V was clipped by 5 bases and J by 11 bases, with 15 bases between them. In germline, CDR1 is MDHEN, CDR2 SYDVKM. TCRdb reprocessed the PCR reads via MiXCR. This table holds some 13,000 clones, about a third found once. These data come from a study of metastatic and nonmetastatic thyroid tumors. Sequencing was done on a sample of tumor tissue. V usage is TRBV28 and J usage is TRBJ1-2; no clear D gene. The clonotype comes from a female donor with papillary thyroid cancer or a benign thyroid nodule (not recorded which). Some clones in this sample may be carry-over from other donors' samples. The CDR3 DNA follows: TGTGCCAGCAGTCCCGGGAGCTCTCCTTACACCTTC. Its protein product is CASSPGSSPYTF.